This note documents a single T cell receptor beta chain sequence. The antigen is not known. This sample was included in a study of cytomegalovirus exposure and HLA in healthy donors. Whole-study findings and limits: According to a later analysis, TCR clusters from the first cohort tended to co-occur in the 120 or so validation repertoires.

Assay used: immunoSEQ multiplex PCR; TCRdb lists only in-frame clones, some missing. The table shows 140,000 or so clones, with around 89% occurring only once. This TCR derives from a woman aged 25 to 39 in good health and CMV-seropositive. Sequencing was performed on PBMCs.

Written as DNA, the CDR3 is TGTGCCAGCAGCGCTACAGGGTTATCCTACGAGCAGTACTTC. Its protein product is CASSATGLSYEQYF. The chain uses TRBV9 and TRBJ2-7, with D tentatively TRBD1 (6 bases). The V gene's germline CDR1 is SGDLS and CDR2 YYNGEE. The CDR3 runs to 14 residues. Between the trimmed V and J ends, which lost 3 bases and 1 base, there was a span of 11 bases.